The 22 T cell receptor beta chains below were found in one sample sequenced in a study of T-cell reconstitution after alpha-beta-depleted transplantation in children. TCRbeta library preparation incorporated unique molecular identifiers. Using its own MiXCR run on the PCR reads, TCRdb lists one record per CDR3 protein. The sample lists some 600,000 distinct CDR3 sequences, 10% to 15% occurring once. Sequences were derived from PBMCs, mostly from graft donor cells, sampled 360 days after TCRalphabeta/CD19-depleted stem cell transplant. Every receptor here comes from a male patient younger than 18 who had a stem cell transplant for acute myeloid leukemia, so the T cells may come from the graft donor.

This clonotype was seen a handful of times. This chain joins TRBV5-4 and TRBJ2-5, with D tentatively TRBD2 (6 bases). Germline V lookup: CDR1 SGHNT, CDR2 YYREEE (reference sequence). This CDR3 region has 18 residues. V shed 0 bases and J shed 3 bases, with 21 bases lying between them. CDR3 protein: CASSLEGPRAAGKETQYF. CDR3 sequence (DNA): TGTGCCAGCAGCTTGGAGGGACCCAGGGCAGCGGGTAAAGAGACCCAGTACTTC.

This clonotype was detected only a few times. The V and J genes are TRBV20-1 and TRBJ2-2; weak D call: TRBD2 (5 bases). From germline, CDR1 is DFQATT and CDR2 SNEGSKA (reference sequence). Trimming shortened V by 5 bases and J by 0 bases, and 10 bases separated the two germline ends. This CDR3 has 14 amino acids. For the CDR3, the DNA is TGCAGTGCTGGAGGAACTGCGAACACCGGGGAGCTGTTTTTT. This gives the protein CSAGGTANTGELFF.

This chain uses TRBV5-1 with TRBJ2-5, with 7 positions matching TRBD2. Germline CDR1 is SGHRS and CDR2 is YFSETQ. With 2 bases clipped from V and 6 bases from J, the junction kept 13 bases outside the gene matches. This CDR3 region has 16 residues. CDR3 sequence reads: CASSFSRDYTLKTQYF. The CDR3, as DNA: TGCGCCAGCAGCTTTTCCCGGGACTACACATTGAAGACCCAGTACTTC. Based on the CDR3 plus reference TRBV5-1 and TRBJ2-5, the full variable domain is KAGVTQTPRYLIKTRGQQVTLSCSPISGHRSVSWYQQTPGQGLQFLFEYFSETQRNKGNFPGRFSGRQFSNSRSEMNVSTLELGDSALYLCASSFSRDYTLKTQYFGPGTRLLVL.

This clonotype was seen only a few times. V gene TRBV20-1 combines with J gene TRBJ2-5; no clear D gene. Trimming took off 3 bases at V and 1 base at J, with 6 bases between the two ends. Germline values: CDR1 DFQATT, CDR2 SNEGSKA (reference sequence). CDR3 length equals 12 residues. As DNA, the CDR3 is TGCAGTGCTAGGAGACCCCAAGAGACCCAGTACTTC. This codes for CSARRPQETQYF.

The chain has TRBV7-2 and TRBJ2-1; TRBD2 matches 11 bases. V gave up 5 bases and J gave up 8 bases; unmatched junction bases: 8. The CDR3 runs 15 residues. The V gene's germline CDR1 is SGHTA and CDR2 FQGNSA. CDR3 DNA sequence: TGTGCCAGCAGCACTACTAGCGGGAGATCCGATGAGCAGTTCTTC. Its translation is CASSTTSGRSDEQFF.

The rearrangement joins TRBV29-1 to TRBJ2-7; the D gene could be TRBD1 or TRBD2 (6 bases each). Per the germline V gene, CDR1 is SQVTM and CDR2 is ANQGSEA. V was pared by 2 bases and J by 4 bases, with 9 bases between. This CDR3 spans 12 amino acids. DNA of the CDR3: TGCAGCGTTGAACAGGGGAGGTACGAGCAGTACTTC. As protein: CSVEQGRYEQYF.

This clonotype was seen at least ten times. V gene TRBV12-3 or TRBV12-4 combines with J gene TRBJ2-4; 8 nucleotides match TRBD1. V was clipped by 3 bases and J by 0 bases; unmatched bases: 4. The CDR3 has 16 residues. CDR3 sequence (DNA): TGTGCCAGCAGTTTCCAGGGGGCGCAAGCCAAAAACATTCAGTACTTC. This translates into CASSFQGAQAKNIQYF.

The rearrangement joins TRBV11-1 to TRBJ2-7; D may correspond to TRBD1 or TRBD2 (7 bases each). The germline V and J ends were trimmed by 5 bases and 7 bases, with 18 bases remaining between them. This CDR3 has 14 amino acids. CDR1 is SGHAT, CDR2 FQDESV, per germline (reference sequence). CDR3: CASSRTGVGGEQYF. The DNA for the CDR3 is TGTGCCAGCAGCCGTACAGGGGTCGGGGGGGAGCAGTACTTC.

This clonotype was seen only a few times. The chain has TRBV29-1 and TRBJ2-7, with 7 bases that match TRBD1. The CDR3 covers 16 residues. Trimming took 7 bases from V and 0 from J; bases not matched to a gene: 15. Germline CDR1 is SQVTM and CDR2 is ANQGSEA. CDR3 in amino acids: CSAWDSTGRSSYEQYF. The CDR3, as DNA: TGCAGCGCGTGGGACAGCACCGGAAGGAGCTCCTACGAGCAGTACTTC.

There are many counts of this clonotype. The CDR3 here is CASSPSRRARGEQYF. CDR3 coding DNA: TGTGCCAGCAGCCCTAGTCGAAGGGCGAGGGGCGAGCAGTACTTC. The chain recombines TRBV12-3 or TRBV12-4 with TRBJ2-7, with D perhaps given as TRBD1 or TRBD2 (5 bases each). V was pared by 6 bases and J by 6 bases, with 21 bases between. The CDR3 contains 15 residues.

The rearrangement links TRBV20-1 to TRBJ1-1, with a possible D match to TRBD1 (5 bases). The CDR3 has 13 residues. V was cut by 5 bases and J by 3 bases, with 13 bases left in between. Germline CDR1 is DFQATT and CDR2 is SNEGSKA (reference sequence). This chain's CDR3 is CSARGLRDTEAFF. DNA for the CDR3: TGCAGTGCTCGGGGACTAAGAGACACTGAAGCTTTCTTT.

This rearrangement joins TRBV15 to TRBJ2-2, with D unclear. The CDR3 spans 14 residues. V shed 0 bases and J shed 6 bases, with 8 bases lying between them. Germline CDR1 is LNHNV and CDR2 is YYDKDF (reference sequence). For the CDR3, the DNA is TGTGCCACCAGCAGAGATCTGGTCGCCGGGGAGCTGTTTTTT. Translating gives CATSRDLVAGELFF.

Only a few counts were recorded for this clonotype. The chain recombines TRBV13 with TRBJ2-7, with TRBD1 matching 7 bases. V trimming: 6 bases; J trimming: 0 bases; junction bases outside the gene matches: 14. The germline CDR1 and CDR2 sequences are PRHDT and FYEKMQ (reference sequence). The CDR3 has 17 amino acids. As DNA, the CDR3 is TGTGCCAGCAGTTCAGGGGGATGGGGGACCAGCTCCTACGAGCAGTACTTC. Protein: CASSSGGWGTSSYEQYF. The full variable domain, completed using reference TRBV13 and TRBJ2-7, is AAGVIQSPRHLIKEKRETATLKCYPIPRHDTVYWYQQGPGQDPQFLISFYEKMQSDKGSIPDRFSAQQFSDYHSELNMSSLELGDSALYFCASSSGGWGTSSYEQYFGPGTRLTVT.

Ten or more counts support this clonotype. This chain's CDR3 is CSAYNSQETQYF. The CDR3, as DNA: TGCAGTGCTTACAACAGCCAAGAGACCCAGTACTTC. V and J are TRBV20-1 and TRBJ2-5, with D unclear. CDR1 and CDR2 from the germline V gene are DFQATT and SNEGSKA (reference sequence). The CDR3 consists of 12 residues. The V end lost 5 bases, the J end lost 1 base, and 8 bases lay between the germline ends.

The genes are TRBV9 and TRBJ2-3; TRBD2 aligns across 7 bases. The CDR3 is made up of 18 amino acids. Per the germline V gene, CDR1 is SGDLS and CDR2 is YYNGEE. The ends lost 1 base at V and 0 bases at J; junction bases unmatched: 11. The DNA of the CDR3 is TGTGCCAGCAGCGTACATGGCGCGGGAGCCCTAAGCACAGATACGCAGTATTTT. Translating it yields CASSVHGAGALSTDTQYF.

This clonotype was counted only a few times. The chain is built from TRBV4-3 and TRBJ2-4; D may be TRBD2 (7 bases). Germline loops: CDR1 LGHNA, CDR2 YSLEER. CDR3 size: 15 residues. With 0 bases removed from V and 15 bases from J, the gap between germline ends came to 21 bases. The DNA for the CDR3 is TGCGCCAGCAGCCAAGAATTGGGACTAAGGGGGGGTATGTACTTC. It specifies CASSQELGLRGGMYF.

This clonotype was counted at least ten times. The chain links TRBV5-1 to TRBJ2-1; 11 positions match TRBD2. CDR1 and CDR2 (germline): SGHRS, YFSETQ. J gave up 10 bases and V 4 bases, and 10 bases lay outside the gene matches. The CDR3 runs 15 residues. The CDR3 DNA reads TGCGCCAGCAGCATTAGACTAGCGGGACTCCGGGAGCAGTTCTTC. Its protein product is CASSIRLAGLREQFF.

This clonotype was recorded a few times. J is TRBJ2-3 and V is TRBV7-3; 8 positions match TRBD2. The length of the CDR3 is 17 residues. J lost 0 bases, V lost 1 base, and 6 bases had no gene match. In germline, CDR1 is SGHTA, CDR2 FQGTGA. The CDR3 sequence: CASSLKAGDSSTDTQYF. The CDR3 DNA follows: TGTGCCAGCAGCTTAAAAGCGGGAGACTCTAGCACAGATACGCAGTATTTT.

Many counts were recorded for this clonotype. The chain carries TRBV27 and TRBJ2-2, with D possibly TRBD1 on 6 matching bases. The CDR3 covers 14 residues. V was clipped by 3 bases and J by 7 bases, with 12 bases between them. Germline CDR1 MNHEY, CDR2 SMNVEV (reference sequence). The DNA for the CDR3 is TGTGCCAGCAGTTTTAACAGGGTCCACGGGGAGCTGTTTTTT. Translated, it gives CASSFNRVHGELFF.

The chain has TRBV7-3 and TRBJ2-1; 10 positions agree with TRBD2. Per germline, CDR1 SGHTA and CDR2 FQGTGA. After removal of 4 bases from V and 8 bases from J, the junction contained 8 bases not matched to a gene. This CDR3 has 15 amino acids. CDR3 loop: CASSSYSGRLDEQFF. CDR3 nucleotide sequence: TGTGCCAGCAGCTCCTATAGCGGGAGGTTGGATGAGCAGTTCTTC.

This clonotype came up many times. The chain couples TRBV29-1 to TRBJ2-7; TRBD1 matches at 9 bases. This CDR3 is 14 amino acids long. The trim removed 6 bases at V and 3 bases at J, leaving 9 bases unmatched. Germline values: CDR1 SQVTM, CDR2 ANQGSEA. This chain's CDR3 is CSVIAGTGHYEQYF. The CDR3 nucleotides read TGCAGCGTGATAGCCGGGACAGGGCACTACGAGCAGTACTTC.

In its sample, this clonotype was seen many times. The chain links TRBV10-3 to TRBJ2-1; no clear D gene. Germline CDR1 ENHRY, CDR2 SYGVKD. V lost 4 bases and J 5 bases, leaving 6 bases between the germline ends. The CDR3 spans 12 residues. This chain's CDR3 is CAISAGNNEQFF. The CDR3 region has the DNA TGTGCCATCAGTGCCGGTAACAATGAGCAGTTCTTC.